The subject of this entry is one T cell receptor beta chain. Its target is unknown. The data were obtained in a study of cytomegalovirus exposure and HLA in healthy donors. 60 Vbeta and 13 Jbeta primers were used in PCR. Some clones are missing from TCRdb's copy, which holds only in-frame ones; the method was immunoSEQ multiplex PCR. The data show about 150,000 clones, with 80% seen just once and 4% to 5.5% held by the top ten. Study-level results: Later analysis identified about 18,000 TCR beta sequences associated with HLA alleles, using a false discovery rate threshold of 0.05. Using the classifier, cytomegalovirus status was reportedly diagnosed with high specificity and sensitivity. TCR beta V segments were, for the most part, productive about 87% or about 30% of the time in an earlier analysis.

Healthy bone marrow donors made up the donor group. Trimming left V 2 bases short and J 4 bases short, with 15 bases between. The CDR3 runs to 16 residues. CDR1 and CDR2 from the germline V gene are SGHNT and YENEEA. Sequencing was carried out using PBMCs. The rearrangement joins TRBV11-3 to TRBJ2-1; D remains ambiguous. This sequence was found in a man aged 30 to 39 in good health. The CDR3: CASSLSTVLPYNEQFF. Here the CDR3 DNA reads TGTGCCAGCAGCTTAAGTACCGTACTACCTTACAATGAGCAGTTCTTC. The full variable domain, in which reference TRBV11-3 and TRBJ2-1 provide the parts outside the CDR3, is EAGVVQSPRYKIIEKKQPVAFWCNPISGHNTLYWYLQNLGQGPELLIRYENEEAVDDSQLPKDRFSAERLKGVDSTLKIQPAELGDSAVYLCASSLSTVLPYNEQFFGPGTRLTVL.